Here is one T cell receptor beta chain with its context. Its specificity is not known. The CDR3 is 15 amino acids. CDR1 and CDR2 (germline): SGHVS, FNYEAQ. V was shortened by 5 bases and J by 1 base, with 15 bases between the two germline ends. These data are taken from a study of regulatory T cells in long-lasting Graves disease. Investigators prepared the TCR beta libraries by applying iRepertoire HTBI primers and Arm-PCR of CDR3 regions. TCRdb re-analysed the multiplex PCR reads in MiXCR, keeping a single row per CDR3 protein. The repertoire holds 200,000 to 250,000 distinct CDR3 sequences, around 19% seen once, with 12% in the top ten. Regarding the study as a whole: Examination was confined to peripheral blood, excluding thyroid tissue. New patients shared 966 public clonotypes, and persistent patients shared more, with about 2,700.

Stated time point: newly diagnosed GD, antithyroid drugs for less than 3 months. The TCR library was prepared using RNA isolated from PBMCs. The data were also submitted as part of a second study, on T cells in Graves' hyperthyroidism and ophthalmopathy. That work adds: Patients aged 18 to 65 had newly diagnosed hyperthyroidism that had lasted under 2 months. Patients were excluded for uncontrolled infection, other autoimmune disease, pregnancy or lactation.

This receptor was taken from a woman younger than 45 with Graves disease. Material: peripheral blood mononuclear cells (PBMCs), obtained at new diagnosis, from a patient treated with antithyroid drugs. The rearrangement links TRBV7-6 to TRBJ2-7; D call uncertain. In nucleotides, the CDR3 is TGTGCCAGCAGCCCAGACCAGACACGGTCCTACGAGCAGTACTTC. Its translation: CASSPDQTRSYEQYF. Based on the CDR3 plus reference TRBV7-6 and TRBJ2-7, the full variable domain is GAGVSQSPRYKVTKRGQDVALRCDPISGHVSLYWYRQALGQGPEFLTYFNYEAQQDKSGLPNDRFSAERPEGSISTLTIQRTEQRDSAMYRCASSPDQTRSYEQYFGPGTRLTVT.